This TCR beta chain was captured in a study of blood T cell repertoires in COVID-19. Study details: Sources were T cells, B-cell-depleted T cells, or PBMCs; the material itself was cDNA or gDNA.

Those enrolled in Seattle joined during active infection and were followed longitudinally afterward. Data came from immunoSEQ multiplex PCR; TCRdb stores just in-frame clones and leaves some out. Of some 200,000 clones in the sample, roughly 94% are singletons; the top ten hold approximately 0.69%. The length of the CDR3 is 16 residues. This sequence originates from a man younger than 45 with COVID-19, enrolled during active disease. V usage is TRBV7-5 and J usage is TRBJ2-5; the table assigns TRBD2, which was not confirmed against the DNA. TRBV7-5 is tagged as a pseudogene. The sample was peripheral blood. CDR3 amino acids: CVRMSTSGVRRQTQYF. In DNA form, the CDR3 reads TGTGTCAGAATGTCGACTAGCGGGGTGCGAAGGCAGACCCAGTACTTC.